This passage covers 20 T cell receptor beta chains from one sample sequenced in a study of CD8+ T cells in alopecia areata. Isolated RNA was reverse transcribed into cDNA used as the sequencing template. Produced via immunoSEQ multiplex PCR; TCRdb's table is partial and in-frame only. The sample lists about 130,000 clones; around three fifths were seen once. Sequences were derived from CD4+ T cells sorted from blood, sampled at week 0. Every receptor here comes from a human donor with alopecia areata.

This clone was counted a few times. This sequence joins TRBV5-1 and TRBJ2-6, with D hard to call. Germline V CDR1 and CDR2: SGHRS, YFSETQ. Trimming removed 6 bases at V and 0 bases at J, with 7 bases between. The length of the CDR3 is 14 residues. The CDR3 spells CASTDPSGANVLTF. For the CDR3, the DNA is TGCGCCAGCACCGACCCCTCTGGGGCCAACGTCCTGACTTTC.

The chain combines TRBV30 with TRBJ2-2; TRBD1 is a possible D gene (6 bases). CDR1 GTSNPN and CDR2 SVGIG come from the germline V gene (reference sequence). CDR3 size: 13 residues. Trimming removed 4 bases at V and 8 bases at J, with 14 bases between. CDR3 nucleotide sequence: TGTGCCTGGATAACCAGGGGTTCTGGGGAGCTGTTTTTT. Its protein is CAWITRGSGELFF. The full variable domain, in which reference TRBV30 and TRBJ2-2 provide the parts outside the CDR3, is SQTIHQWPATLVQPVGSPLSLECTVEGTSNPNLYWYRQAAGRGLQLLFYSVGIGQISSEVPQNLSASRPQDRQFILSSKKLLLSDSGFYLCAWITRGSGELFFGEGSRLTVL.

A few counts support this clone. This rearrangement joins TRBV7-2 to TRBJ2-7; D is perhaps TRBD2 (5 bases). The CDR3 contains 17 residues. Germline V gene data show CDR1 as SGHTA and CDR2 as FQGNSA. With 5 bases removed from V and 0 bases from J, the gap between germline ends came to 20 bases. The CDR3 is CASSPHPPGRSSYEQYF. The CDR3, as DNA: TGTGCCAGCAGCCCACACCCTCCGGGGAGAAGCTCCTACGAGCAGTACTTC.

This clone was seen ten or more times. The J gene is TRBJ1-5, the V gene TRBV18; D not certain. The V end was cut by 5 bases, the J end by 0 bases, with 5 bases between. Looked up from germline, CDR1 is KGHSH and CDR2 is LQKENI. The CDR3 length is 13 residues. The CDR3 here is CASSTSSNQPQHF. CDR3 bases: TGTGCCAGCTCAACGAGTAGCAATCAGCCCCAGCATTTT.

V is TRBV15 and J is TRBJ2-5; D is unresolved. The CDR3 has 14 amino acids. Deletions cut 0 bases from V and 7 bases from J, with 12 bases between. The germline V gene encodes CDR1 LNHNV and CDR2 YYDKDF (reference sequence). The CDR3 nucleotides read TGTGCCACCAGCAGAGATAAGACCAGTGCGACCCAGTACTTC. This gives the protein CATSRDKTSATQYF.

For the CDR3, the DNA is TGCGCCAGCAGCACCGACAGGGCCGACAGTGGCTACACCTTC. Encoded protein: CASSTDRADSGYTF. This chain uses TRBV5-1 with TRBJ1-2; 7 bases align to TRBD1. Unmatched junction bases numbered 10, after V lost 4 bases and J lost 7 bases. The CDR3 runs to 14 residues. The V gene's germline CDR1 is SGHRS and CDR2 YFSETQ.

The chain employs TRBV2 and TRBJ2-1; no reliable D call. Germline-derived CDR1 and CDR2 are SNHLY and FYNNEI. V lost 2 bases and J 7 bases, leaving 21 bases between the germline ends. The CDR3 totals 17 residues. CDR3 DNA: TGTGCCAGCAGTGAAAAGGCTCTGGAGTGGATACATAATGAGCAGTTCTTC. Its protein product is CASSEKALEWIHNEQFF.

This clone has just one count. The chain has TRBV5-1 and TRBJ1-4; 8 bases map to TRBD1. The length of the CDR3 is 15 residues. The trim removed 5 bases at V and 7 bases at J, leaving 10 bases unmatched. Per the germline V gene, CDR1 is SGHRS and CDR2 is YFSETQ. The CDR3 nucleotides read TGCGCCAGCAGTATATATGGGGGGACAGGTGAAAAACTGTTTTTT. Translation gives CASSIYGGTGEKLFF. The whole variable domain, filled in from reference TRBV5-1 and TRBJ1-4, reads KAGVTQTPRYLIKTRGQQVTLSCSPISGHRSVSWYQQTPGQGLQFLFEYFSETQRNKGNFPGRFSGRQFSNSRSEMNVSTLELGDSALYLCASSIYGGTGEKLFFGSGTQLSVL.

The table lists this clone with a few counts. The genes are TRBV7-2 and TRBJ2-3; D is possibly TRBD1 (7 bases). Germline lookup yields CDR1 SGHTA and CDR2 FQGNSA. This CDR3 comprises 15 residues. V dropped 3 bases and J dropped 2 bases, with 12 bases sitting between them. CDR3 sequence reads: CASSLEGAFTDTQYF. In DNA, the CDR3 is TGTGCCAGCAGCTTGGAGGGGGCTTTCACAGATACGCAGTATTTT.

This clone was counted only a few times. V gene TRBV5-1 combines with J gene TRBJ2-2; 7 bases match TRBD1. The CDR3 totals 15 residues. The germline V gene encodes CDR1 SGHRS and CDR2 YFSETQ. The junction had 2 bases not matched to a gene; V was cut back by 3 bases and J by 0 bases. The CDR3 DNA follows: TGCGCCAGCAGCTCTGACAGGGCGAACACCGGGGAGCTGTTTTTT. It yields the protein CASSSDRANTGELFF.

The chain is built from TRBV5-4 and TRBJ2-7, with TRBD1 matching 8 bases. Looked up from germline, CDR1 is SGHNT and CDR2 is YYREEE (reference sequence). V dropped 3 bases and J dropped 6; count of bases not matched to a gene: 8. The CDR3 covers 14 residues. The CDR3 DNA reads TGTGCCAGCAGCTCCGAGACAGGGGCCCGCGAGCAGTACTTC. Residues: CASSSETGAREQYF.

This clone came up once. The rearrangement joins TRBV9 to TRBJ1-2; TRBD1 agrees at 9 bases. The CDR3 runs 13 residues. Germline V gene data show CDR1 as SGDLS and CDR2 as YYNGEE. V lost 3 bases and J lost 8; bases outside the gene matches: 5. The CDR3 coding sequence is TGTGCCAGCAGCGAACAGGGGGCGCGAGGCTACACCTTC. This gives the protein CASSEQGARGYTF. The full variable domain, its missing parts supplied by reference TRBV9 and TRBJ1-2, is DSGVTQTPKHLITATGQRVTLRCSPRSGDLSVYWYQQSLDQGLQFLIQYYNGEERAKGNILERFSAQQFPDLHSELNLSSLELGDSALYFCASSEQGARGYTFGSGTRLTVV.

The rearrangement links TRBV4-1 to TRBJ2-5; 11 positions agree with TRBD2. The ends lost 1 base at V and 3 bases at J; junction bases unmatched: 4. Germline V lookup: CDR1 MGHRA, CDR2 YSYEKL. This CDR3 comprises 16 residues. The CDR3 DNA is TGCGCCAGCAGCCAAGGACTAGCGGGACCCAAAGAGACCCAGTACTTC. This translates into CASSQGLAGPKETQYF.

The chain links TRBV5-1 to TRBJ2-3; TRBD2 agrees at 11 bases. CDR1 SGHRS and CDR2 YFSETQ come from the germline V gene. There are 17 residues in the CDR3. The V gene end was trimmed by 4 bases and the J gene end by 0 bases; junction bases not matched to a gene: 7. CDR3 protein: CASSVSLAGGSTDTQYF. The CDR3 DNA follows: TGCGCCAGCAGCGTCTCCCTAGCGGGAGGTAGCACAGATACGCAGTATTTT.

This CDR3 reads CASSLRGLGEKLFF. The CDR3 DNA reads as TGTGCCAGCAGCCTTAGGGGGCTTGGGGAAAAACTGTTTTTT. This chain links TRBV7-9 with TRBJ1-4; 7 positions match TRBD1. The V gene's germline CDR1 is SEHNR and CDR2 FQNEAQ (reference sequence). The CDR3 is 14 amino acids. V trimming: 5 bases; J trimming: 8 bases; junction bases outside the gene matches: 8. Full variable domain (remainder filled in from reference TRBV7-9 and TRBJ1-4): DTGVSQNPRHKITKRGQNVTFRCDPISEHNRLYWYRQTLGQGPEFLTYFQNEAQLEKSRLLSDRFSAERPKGSFSTLEIQRTEQGDSAMYLCASSLRGLGEKLFFGSGTQLSVL.

The chain links TRBV5-1 to TRBJ1-1, with 8 bases aligning to TRBD1. CDR3 length: 14 amino acids. Per the germline V gene, CDR1 is SGHRS and CDR2 is YFSETQ. Trimming removed 4 bases from V and 1 base from J; junction bases left unmatched: 3. Here the CDR3 reads CASSTTGENTEAFF. CDR3 bases: TGCGCCAGCAGCACGACAGGGGAGAACACTGAAGCTTTCTTT.

The table lists this clone with a few counts. This chain links TRBV30 with TRBJ2-5, with 7 bases matching TRBD2. This CDR3 has 12 amino acids. Germline loops: CDR1 GTSNPN, CDR2 SVGIG (reference sequence). V lost 3 bases, J lost 7 bases, and 5 bases stayed unmatched. CDR3 residues: CAWSAGEVTQYF. CDR3 in DNA: TGTGCCTGGAGCGCGGGAGAGGTGACCCAGTACTTC.

V is TRBV5-4 and J is TRBJ2-5; weak D call: TRBD2 (6 bases). Germline lookup yields CDR1 SGHNT and CDR2 YYREEE (reference sequence). The length of the CDR3 is 16 residues. Trimming took off 3 bases at V and 1 base at J, with 16 bases between the two ends. CDR3 residues: CASSSIGGEAQETQYF. In DNA form, the CDR3 reads TGTGCCAGCAGCTCGATTGGCGGGGAGGCCCAAGAGACCCAGTACTTC.

This chain links TRBV28 with TRBJ1-5, with D unclear. In germline, CDR1 is MDHEN, CDR2 SYDVKM. Trimming took off 6 bases at V and 4 bases at J, with 10 bases between the two ends. The CDR3 totals 13 residues. The CDR3 region is CASRARVNQPQHF. For the CDR3, the DNA is TGTGCCAGCAGAGCGAGGGTAAATCAGCCCCAGCATTTT. The variable domain in full, completed from reference TRBV28 and TRBJ1-5, reads DVKVTQSSRYLVKRTGEKVFLECVQDMDHENMFWYRQDPGLGLRLIYFSYDVKMKEKGDIPEGYSVSREKKERFSLILESASTNQTSMYLCASRARVNQPQHFGDGTRLSIL.

This clone occurred a few times. The chain joins TRBV7-2 to TRBJ2-7; D is possibly TRBD1 (6 bases). In germline, CDR1 is SGHTA, CDR2 FQGNSA. CDR3 length: 14 amino acids. V gave up 6 bases and J gave up 2 bases, with 14 bases separating them. The CDR3 here is CASSSIDRTYEQYF. In DNA, the CDR3 is TGTGCCAGCAGTTCAATCGACAGGACCTACGAGCAGTACTTC.